This T cell receptor beta chain was recorded in a study of blood T cell dynamics during melanoma immunotherapy. Findings of the study overall: The most clonal sorted CD8+ subset, immune-effector cells, was closest to cell-free DNA CDR3 sequences.

Comment on this clone: Its antigen is not known.

The repertoire was sequenced with immunoSEQ multiplex PCR; TCRdb's copy has only in-frame clones and lacks some. The sample holds over 950 clones; roughly 78% are singletons and the top ten take about 15%. This CDR3 region has 15 residues. Germline loops: CDR1 SEHNR, CDR2 FQNEAQ (reference sequence). V lost 5 bases to trimming and J lost 4 bases; unmatched junction nucleotides: 9. The time point denotes: week 3, after first cycle of checkpoint inhibitor. Immune-effector memory T cells were defined as CD3+ CD4- CD8+ CD45RA- CD45RO-high CD27- CCR7-. The TCR comes from a human donor with melanoma. The sample here was CD8+ T cells from blood, taken from a patient treated with checkpoint blockade. V and J are TRBV7-9 and TRBJ2-5; 8 bases are shared with TRBD1. The CDR3 DNA follows: TGTGCCAGCAGCACGGGACAGGCCAGGGGAGAGACCCAGTACTTC. Translated, it gives CASSTGQARGETQYF.